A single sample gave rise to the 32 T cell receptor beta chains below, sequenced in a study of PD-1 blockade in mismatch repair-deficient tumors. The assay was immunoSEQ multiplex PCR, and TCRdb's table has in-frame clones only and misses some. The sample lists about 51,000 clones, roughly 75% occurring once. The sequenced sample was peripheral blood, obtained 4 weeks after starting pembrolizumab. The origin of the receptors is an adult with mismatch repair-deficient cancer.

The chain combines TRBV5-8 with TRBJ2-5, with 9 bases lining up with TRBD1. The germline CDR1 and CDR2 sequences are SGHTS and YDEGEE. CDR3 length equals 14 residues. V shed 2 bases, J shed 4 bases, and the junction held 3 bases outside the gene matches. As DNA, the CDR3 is TGTGCCAGCAGCTTCGGACAGGGGCTAGAGACCCAGTACTTC. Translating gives CASSFGQGLETQYF.

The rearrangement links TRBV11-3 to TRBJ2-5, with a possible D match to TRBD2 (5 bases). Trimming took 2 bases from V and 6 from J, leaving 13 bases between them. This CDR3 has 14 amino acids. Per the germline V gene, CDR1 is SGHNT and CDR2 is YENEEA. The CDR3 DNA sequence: TGTGCCAGCAGCTTATCGCTAGCTAGGCAGACCCAGTACTTC. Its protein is CASSLSLARQTQYF.

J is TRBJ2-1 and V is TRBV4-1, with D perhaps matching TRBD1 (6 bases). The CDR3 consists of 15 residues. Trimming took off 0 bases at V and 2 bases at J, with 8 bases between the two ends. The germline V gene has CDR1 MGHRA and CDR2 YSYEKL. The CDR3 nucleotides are TGCGCCAGCAGCCAAGACAGGGGTACCTACAATGAGCAGTTCTTC. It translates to CASSQDRGTYNEQFF.

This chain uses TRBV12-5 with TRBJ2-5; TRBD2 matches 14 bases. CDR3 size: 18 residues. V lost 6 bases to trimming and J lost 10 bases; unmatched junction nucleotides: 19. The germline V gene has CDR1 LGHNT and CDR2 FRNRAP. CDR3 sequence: CASGILPGTSGSPEDQYF. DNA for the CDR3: TGTGCTAGTGGGATACTTCCGGGGACTAGCGGGAGCCCTGAAGACCAGTACTTC.

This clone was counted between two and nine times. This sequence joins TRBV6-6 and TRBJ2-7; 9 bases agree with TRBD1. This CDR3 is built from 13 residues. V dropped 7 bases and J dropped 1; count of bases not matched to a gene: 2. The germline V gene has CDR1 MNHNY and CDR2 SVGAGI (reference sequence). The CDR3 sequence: CASTGTGSYEQYF. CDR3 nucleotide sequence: TGTGCCAGCACCGGGACAGGGTCCTACGAGCAGTACTTC.

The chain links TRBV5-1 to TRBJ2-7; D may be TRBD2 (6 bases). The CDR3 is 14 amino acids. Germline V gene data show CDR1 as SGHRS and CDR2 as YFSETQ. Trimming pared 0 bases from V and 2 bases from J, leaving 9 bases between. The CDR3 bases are TGCGCCAGCAGCTTGGGACTAGTTCCCTACGAGCAGTACTTC. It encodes CASSLGLVPYEQYF.

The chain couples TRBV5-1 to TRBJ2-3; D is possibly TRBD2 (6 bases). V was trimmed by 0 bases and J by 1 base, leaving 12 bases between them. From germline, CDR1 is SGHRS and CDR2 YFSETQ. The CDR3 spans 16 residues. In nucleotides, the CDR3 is TGCGCCAGCAGCTTGGTAGGTCCTAGCGGCACAGATACGCAGTATTTT. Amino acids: CASSLVGPSGTDTQYF.

The CDR3 here is CASSAAPTNTEAFF. DNA of the CDR3: TGCGCCAGCAGCGCCGCCCCGACGAACACTGAAGCTTTCTTT. The V and J genes are TRBV5-1 and TRBJ1-1; D remains unclear. This CDR3 region has 14 residues. Trimming stripped 4 bases from V and 1 base from J, with 11 bases between. Germline lookup yields CDR1 SGHRS and CDR2 YFSETQ.

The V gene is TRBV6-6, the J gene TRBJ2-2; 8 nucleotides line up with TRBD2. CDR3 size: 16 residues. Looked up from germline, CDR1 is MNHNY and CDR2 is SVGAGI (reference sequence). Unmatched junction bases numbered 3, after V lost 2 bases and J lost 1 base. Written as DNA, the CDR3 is TGTGCCAGCAGTTACGCCCTAGCGGGGAACACCGGGGAGCTGTTTTTT. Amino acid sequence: CASSYALAGNTGELFF.

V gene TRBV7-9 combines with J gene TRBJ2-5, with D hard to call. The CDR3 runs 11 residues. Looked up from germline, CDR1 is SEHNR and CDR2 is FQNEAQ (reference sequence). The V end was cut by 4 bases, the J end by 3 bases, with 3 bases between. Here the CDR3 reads CASSSEETQYF. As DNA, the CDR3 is TGTGCCAGCAGCTCCGAAGAGACCCAGTACTTC.

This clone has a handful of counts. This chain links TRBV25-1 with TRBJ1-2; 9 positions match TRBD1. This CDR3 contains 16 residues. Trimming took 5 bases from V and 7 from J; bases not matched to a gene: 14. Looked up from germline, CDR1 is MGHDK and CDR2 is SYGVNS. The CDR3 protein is CASSFTLGQGLGGYTF. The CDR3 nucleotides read TGTGCCAGCAGTTTTACACTGGGACAGGGTTTGGGTGGCTACACCTTC.

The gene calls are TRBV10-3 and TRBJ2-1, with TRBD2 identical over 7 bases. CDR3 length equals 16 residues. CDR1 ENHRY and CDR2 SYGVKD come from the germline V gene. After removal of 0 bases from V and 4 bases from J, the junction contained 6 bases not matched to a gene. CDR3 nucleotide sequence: TGTGCCATCAGTGAGTCCTGGCTAGCGGAATACAATGAGCAGTTCTTC. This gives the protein CAISESWLAEYNEQFF.

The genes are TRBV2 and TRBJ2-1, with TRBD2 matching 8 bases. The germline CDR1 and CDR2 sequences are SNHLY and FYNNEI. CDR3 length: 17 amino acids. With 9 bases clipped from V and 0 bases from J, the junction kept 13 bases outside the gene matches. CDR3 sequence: CARDHTSGTSSYNEQFF. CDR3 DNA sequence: TGTGCCAGAGATCACACATCCGGGACTAGCTCCTACAATGAGCAGTTCTTC.

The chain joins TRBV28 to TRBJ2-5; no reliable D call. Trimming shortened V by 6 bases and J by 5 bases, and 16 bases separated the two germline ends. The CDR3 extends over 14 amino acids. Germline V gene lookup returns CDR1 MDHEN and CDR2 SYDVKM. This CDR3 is CASSLSGLRETQYF. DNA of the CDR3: TGTGCCAGCAGCCTATCCGGATTACGGGAGACCCAGTACTTC.

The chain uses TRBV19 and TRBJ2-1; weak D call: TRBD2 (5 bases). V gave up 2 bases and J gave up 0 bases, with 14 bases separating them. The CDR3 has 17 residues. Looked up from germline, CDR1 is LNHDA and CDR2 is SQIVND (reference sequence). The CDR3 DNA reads TGTGCCAGTAGTATAATTCTAGGGAGAAGCTCCTACAATGAGCAGTTCTTC. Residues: CASSIILGRSSYNEQFF.

The CDR3 here is CASSPGQGLEQYF. The CDR3 DNA is TGTGCCAGCAGCCCCGGACAGGGTCTCGAGCAGTACTTC. The chain recombines TRBV7-6 with TRBJ2-7, with TRBD1 identical over 8 bases. V was clipped by 5 bases and J by 6 bases; unmatched bases: 6. The CDR3 is 13 residues long. Germline-derived CDR1 and CDR2 are SGHVS and FNYEAQ.

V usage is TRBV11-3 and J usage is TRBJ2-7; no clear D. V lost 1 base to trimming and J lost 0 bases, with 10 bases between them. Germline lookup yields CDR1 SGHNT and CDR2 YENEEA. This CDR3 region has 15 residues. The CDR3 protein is CASSLVRSSSYEQYF. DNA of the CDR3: TGTGCCAGCAGCTTAGTTCGGTCAAGCTCCTACGAGCAGTACTTC.

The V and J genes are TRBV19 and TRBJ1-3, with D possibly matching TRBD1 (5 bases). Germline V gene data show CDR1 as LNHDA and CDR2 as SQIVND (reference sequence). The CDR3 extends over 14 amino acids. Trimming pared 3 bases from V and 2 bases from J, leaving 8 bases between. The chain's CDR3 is CASSMQGTGNTIYF. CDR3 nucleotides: TGTGCCAGTAGTATGCAGGGAACTGGAAACACCATATATTTT.

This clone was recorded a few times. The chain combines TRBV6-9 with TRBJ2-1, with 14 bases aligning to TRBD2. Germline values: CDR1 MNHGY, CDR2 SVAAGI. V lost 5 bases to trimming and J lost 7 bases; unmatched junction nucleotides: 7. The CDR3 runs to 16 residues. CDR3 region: CASSVPGTSGSNEQFF. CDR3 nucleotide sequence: TGTGCCAGCAGTGTTCCCGGGACTAGCGGGAGTAATGAGCAGTTCTTC.

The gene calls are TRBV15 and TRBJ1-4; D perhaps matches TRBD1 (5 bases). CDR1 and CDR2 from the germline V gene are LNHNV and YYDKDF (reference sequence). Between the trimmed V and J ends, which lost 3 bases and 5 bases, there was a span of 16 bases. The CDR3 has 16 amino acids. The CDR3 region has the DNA TGTGCCACCAGCAGGGTGACCGGGACTGAGAATGAAAAACTGTTTTTT. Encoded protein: CATSRVTGTENEKLFF.

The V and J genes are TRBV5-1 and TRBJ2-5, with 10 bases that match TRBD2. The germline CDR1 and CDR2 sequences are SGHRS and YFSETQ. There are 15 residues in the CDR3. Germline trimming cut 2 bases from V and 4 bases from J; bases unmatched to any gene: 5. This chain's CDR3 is CASSFLAGVGETQYF. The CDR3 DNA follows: TGCGCCAGCAGCTTCCTAGCGGGGGTTGGAGAGACCCAGTACTTC.

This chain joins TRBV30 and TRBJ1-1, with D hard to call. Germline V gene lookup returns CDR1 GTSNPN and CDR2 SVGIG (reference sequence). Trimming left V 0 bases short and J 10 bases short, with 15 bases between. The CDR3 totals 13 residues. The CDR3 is CAWSVRGTRRAFF. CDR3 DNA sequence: TGTGCCTGGAGTGTACGTGGTACTCGCCGAGCTTTCTTT. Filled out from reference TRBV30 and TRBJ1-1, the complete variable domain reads SQTIHQWPATLVQPVGSPLSLECTVEGTSNPNLYWYRQAAGRGLQLLFYSVGIGQISSEVPQNLSASRPQDRQFILSSKKLLLSDSGFYLCAWSVRGTRRAFFGQGTRLTVV.

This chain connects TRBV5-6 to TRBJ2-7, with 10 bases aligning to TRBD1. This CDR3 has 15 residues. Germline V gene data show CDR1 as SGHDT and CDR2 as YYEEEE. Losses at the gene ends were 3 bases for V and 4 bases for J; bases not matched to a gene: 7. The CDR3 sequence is CASSSEDRGRYEQYF. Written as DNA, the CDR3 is TGTGCCAGCAGCTCCGAAGACAGGGGGCGGTACGAGCAGTACTTC. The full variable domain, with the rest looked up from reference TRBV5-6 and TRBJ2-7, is DAGVTQSPTHLIKTRGQQVTLRCSPKSGHDTVSWYQQALGQGPQFIFQYYEEEERQRGNFPDRFSGHQFPNYSSELNVNALLLGDSALYLCASSSEDRGRYEQYFGPGTRLTVT.

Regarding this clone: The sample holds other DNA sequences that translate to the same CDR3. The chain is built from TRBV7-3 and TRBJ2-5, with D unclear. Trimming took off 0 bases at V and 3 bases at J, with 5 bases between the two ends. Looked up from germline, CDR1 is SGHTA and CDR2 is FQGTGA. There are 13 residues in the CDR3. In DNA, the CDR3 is TGTGCCAGCAGCTTAACTCGTGAAGAGACCCAGTACTTC. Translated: CASSLTREETQYF. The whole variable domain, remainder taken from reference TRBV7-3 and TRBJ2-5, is GAGVSQTPSNKVTEKGKYVELRCDPISGHTALYWYRQSLGQGPEFLIYFQGTGAADDSGLPNDRFFAVRPEGSVSTLKIQRTERGDSAVYLCASSLTREETQYFGPGTRLLVL.

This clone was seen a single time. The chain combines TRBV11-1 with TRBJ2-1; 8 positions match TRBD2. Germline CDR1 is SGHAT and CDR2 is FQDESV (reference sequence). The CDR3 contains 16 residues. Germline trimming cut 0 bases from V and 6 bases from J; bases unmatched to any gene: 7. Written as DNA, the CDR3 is TGTGCCAGCAGCTTAGCGCGGGGGGCCCGTCGCAATGAGCAGTTCTTC. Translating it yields CASSLARGARRNEQFF.

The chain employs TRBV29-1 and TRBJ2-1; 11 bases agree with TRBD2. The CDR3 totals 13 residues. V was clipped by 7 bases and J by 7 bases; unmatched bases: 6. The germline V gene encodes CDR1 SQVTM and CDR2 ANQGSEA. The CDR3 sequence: CSGGRLAGNEQFF. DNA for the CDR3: TGCAGCGGGGGACGACTAGCGGGGAATGAGCAGTTCTTC.

CDR3 sequence reads: CASSVGQAYEQYF. The CDR3 region has the DNA TGTGCCAGCAGTGTGGGACAGGCCTACGAGCAGTACTTC. The J gene is TRBJ2-7, the V gene TRBV25-1; the match to TRBD1 covers 8 bases. The CDR3 is 13 residues long. V gave up 4 bases and J gave up 2 bases; unmatched junction bases: 1. CDR1 and CDR2 from the germline V gene are MGHDK and SYGVNS.

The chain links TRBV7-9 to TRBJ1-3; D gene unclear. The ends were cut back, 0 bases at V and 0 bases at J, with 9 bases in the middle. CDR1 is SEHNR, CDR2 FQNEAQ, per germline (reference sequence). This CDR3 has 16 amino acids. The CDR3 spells CASSLALGSSGNTIYF. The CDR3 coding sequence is TGTGCCAGCAGCTTAGCCCTGGGGAGCTCTGGAAACACCATATATTTT.

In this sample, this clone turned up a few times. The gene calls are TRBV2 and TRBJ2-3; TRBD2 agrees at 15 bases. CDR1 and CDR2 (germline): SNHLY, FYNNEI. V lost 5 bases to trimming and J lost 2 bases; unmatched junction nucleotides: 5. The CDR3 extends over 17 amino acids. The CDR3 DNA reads TGTGCCAGCAGTTCGGGGACTAGCGGGAGGCCCACAGATACGCAGTATTTT. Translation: CASSSGTSGRPTDTQYF.

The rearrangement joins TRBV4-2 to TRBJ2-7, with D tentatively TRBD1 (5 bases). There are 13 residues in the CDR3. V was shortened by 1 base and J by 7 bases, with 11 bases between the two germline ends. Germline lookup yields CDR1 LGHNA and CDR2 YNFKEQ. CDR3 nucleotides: TGTGCCAGCAGCCAAGTTGGGGCCTGGGAGCAGTACTTC. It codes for CASSQVGAWEQYF.

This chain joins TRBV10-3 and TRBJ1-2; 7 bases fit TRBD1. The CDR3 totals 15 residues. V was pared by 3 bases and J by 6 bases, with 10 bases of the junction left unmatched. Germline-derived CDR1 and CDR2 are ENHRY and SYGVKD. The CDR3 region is CAISEASTGSDGYTF. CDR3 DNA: TGTGCCATCAGTGAAGCCTCGACAGGGTCCGATGGCTACACCTTC.

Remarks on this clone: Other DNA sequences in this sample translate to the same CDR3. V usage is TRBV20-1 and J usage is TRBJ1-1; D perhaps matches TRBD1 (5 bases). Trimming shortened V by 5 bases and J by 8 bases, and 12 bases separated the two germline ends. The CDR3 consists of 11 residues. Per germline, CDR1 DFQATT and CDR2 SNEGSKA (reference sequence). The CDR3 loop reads CSAPGGGEAFF. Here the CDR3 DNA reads TGCAGTGCTCCGGGCGGGGGAGAAGCTTTCTTT.